This entry features one T cell receptor (beta chain) sequence. What it binds is not known. The data originate from a study of cytomegalovirus exposure and HLA in healthy donors. Regarding the study as a whole: Sequences of the TCR beta chain were said to predict the HLA-A and HLA-B alleles of most subjects accurately. Confirmation in vitro established that a few CMV-associated chains were specific for CMV antigens. TCR beta V segments were, for the most part, productive about 87% or about 30% of the time in an earlier analysis. Some TCR beta chains (roughly 160 of them) were listed as cytomegalovirus-associated.

V lost 3 bases and J lost 0, with 21 bases in between. The CDR3 runs to 19 residues. CDR1 is MNHEY and CDR2 is SMNVEV in the germline V gene (reference sequence). PCR primers comprised 60 Vbeta and 13 Jbeta primers. Clones were read by immunoSEQ multiplex PCR, and TCRdb kept only the in-frame ones, dropping some. Here the sample spans 160,000 or so clones, around 80% being singletons. J is TRBJ1-5 and V is TRBV27; D call uncertain. The receptor was isolated from a female donor in good health and CMV-seronegative. Specimen: PBMCs. The CDR3 reads CASSLRGRDYYYSNQPQHF. Here the CDR3 DNA reads TGTGCCAGCAGTTTGCGCGGCCGGGATTATTATTATAGCAATCAGCCCCAGCATTTT.